The subject of this entry is one TCR beta chain. Antigen specificity is unknown. This entry is derived from a study of shared clonotypes between healthy human individuals. As for the study in general: Each donor had three CD4 naive, three CD4 memory, two CD8 naive and one CD8 memory plate.

Looked up from germline, CDR1 is LGHNA and CDR2 is YNFKEQ. With 3 bases removed from V and 0 bases from J, the gap between germline ends came to 15 bases. The CDR3 is 18 residues long. Genomic DNA per cell subset filled all wells of several immunoSEQ plates. Data came from immunoSEQ multiplex PCR; TCRdb stores just in-frame clones and leaves some out. The repertoire holds under 2.5 million clones, with 80% to 95% as singletons. Broader study findings: There were few donors, and this limited the genetic and exposure-history diversity represented. Tissue TCR repertoires likely differ from these blood-only repertoires.

The clonotype originates from a man between 18 and 29 years old in good health. Some clones in this sample may be carry-over from other donors' samples. Specimen: naive CD4+ T cells from PBMCs. Subset specified: CD45RA+ positively selected. This chain connects TRBV4-2 to TRBJ2-6; D may correspond to TRBD1 or TRBD2 (5 bases each). This CDR3 reads CASSQWDGAPSGANVLTF. The CDR3 region has the DNA TGTGCCAGCAGCCAGTGGGACGGGGCCCCCTCTGGGGCCAACGTCCTGACTTTC.